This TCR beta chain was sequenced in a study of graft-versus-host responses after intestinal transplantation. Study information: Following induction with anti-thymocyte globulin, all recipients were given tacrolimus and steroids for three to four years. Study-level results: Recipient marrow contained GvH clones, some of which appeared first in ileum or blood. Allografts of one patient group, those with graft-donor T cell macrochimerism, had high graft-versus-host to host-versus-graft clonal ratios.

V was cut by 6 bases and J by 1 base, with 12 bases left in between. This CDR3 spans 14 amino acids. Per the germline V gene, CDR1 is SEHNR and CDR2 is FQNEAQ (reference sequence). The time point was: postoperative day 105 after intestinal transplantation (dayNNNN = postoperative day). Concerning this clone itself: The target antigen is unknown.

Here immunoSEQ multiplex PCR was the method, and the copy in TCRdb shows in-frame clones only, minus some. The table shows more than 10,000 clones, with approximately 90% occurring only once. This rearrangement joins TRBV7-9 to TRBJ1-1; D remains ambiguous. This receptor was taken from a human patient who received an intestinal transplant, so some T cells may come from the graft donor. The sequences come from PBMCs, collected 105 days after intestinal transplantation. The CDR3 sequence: CASRHPRENTEAFF. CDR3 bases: TGTGCCAGCAGGCACCCCCGGGAGAACACTGAAGCTTTCTTT.